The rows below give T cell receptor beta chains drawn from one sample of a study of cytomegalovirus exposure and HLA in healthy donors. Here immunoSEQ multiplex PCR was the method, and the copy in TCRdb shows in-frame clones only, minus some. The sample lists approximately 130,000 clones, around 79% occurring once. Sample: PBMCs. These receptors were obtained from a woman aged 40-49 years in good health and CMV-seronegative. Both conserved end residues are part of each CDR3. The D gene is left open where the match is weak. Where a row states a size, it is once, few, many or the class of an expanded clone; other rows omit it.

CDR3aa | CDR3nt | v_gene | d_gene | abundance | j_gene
CASSLALAGRRETQYF | TGTGCCAGCAGCTTAGCACTAGCGGGAAGGAGAGAGACCCAGTACTTC | TRBV11-2 | TRBD2 | NA | TRBJ2-5
CASGSSGRAGETQYF | TGCGCCAGCGGGTCTAGCGGGAGGGCCGGAGAGACCCAGTACTTC | TRBV5-1 | TRBD2 | NA | TRBJ2-5
CASSGDSYEQYF | TGTGCCAGCTCAGGGGACAGCTACGAGCAGTACTTC | TRBV18 | TRBD1 | NA | TRBJ2-7
CASRTVNTEAFF | TGTGCCAGCAGGACTGTGAACACTGAAGCTTTCTTT | TRBV27 | NA | NA | TRBJ1-1
CASSLTNQGPETQYF | TGTGCCAGCAGCTTAACTAATCAGGGCCCAGAGACCCAGTACTTC | TRBV13 | NA | NA | TRBJ2-5
CASSLGEGAIEAFF | TGTGCCAGCAGCTTAGGTGAAGGGGCGATTGAAGCTTTCTTT | TRBV7-6 | NA | once | TRBJ1-1
CASSLVGDSDYNEQFF | TGCGCCAGCAGCTTGGTTGGGGACTCCGACTACAATGAGCAGTTCTTC | TRBV5-1 | NA | NA | TRBJ2-1
CASSLQGWNTEAFF | TGTGCCAGCAGTTTACAGGGGTGGAACACTGAAGCTTTCTTT | TRBV28 | NA | NA | TRBJ1-1
CASSLKGTGLGEQYF | TGTGCCAGCAGCTTGAAGGGGACAGGGCTCGGCGAGCAGTACTTC | TRBV7-9 | TRBD1 | NA | TRBJ2-7
CSVGTNTEAFF | TGCAGTGTCGGTACGAACACTGAAGCTTTCTTT | TRBV20-1 | NA | NA | TRBJ1-1
CASSLGADPTQPQHF | TGTGCCAGCAGTTTAGGGGCAGACCCTACTCAGCCCCAGCATTTT | TRBV28 | NA | NA | TRBJ1-5
CASTGGWGNTEAFF | TGTGCCAGCACGGGGGGGTGGGGGAACACTGAAGCTTTCTTT | TRBV25-1 | NA | once | TRBJ1-1
CASRRPGIYEQYF | TGTGCCAGCCGACGGCCAGGAATCTACGAGCAGTACTTC | TRBV11-2 | NA | once | TRBJ2-7
CASSDRVGSYNEQFF | TGTGCCAGCAGTGACAGGGTGGGCTCCTACAATGAGCAGTTCTTC | TRBV14 | TRBD1 | NA | TRBJ2-1
CASTSDQETQYF | TGCGCCAGCACCTCAGATCAAGAGACCCAGTACTTC | TRBV5-1 | NA | NA | TRBJ2-5
CASTSTSGRVYEQYF | TGTGCCAGCACGTCGACTAGCGGGAGAGTGTACGAGCAGTACTTC | TRBV2 | TRBD2 | NA | TRBJ2-7
CASSSSGLRFAEQFF | TGTGCCAGCAGCTCCTCAGGGTTGCGGTTCGCTGAGCAGTTCTTC | TRBV11-2 | NA | few | TRBJ2-1
CASSQGSRGLYSGANVLTF | TGTGCCAGCAGCCAAGGATCGCGGGGGCTTTACTCTGGGGCCAACGTCCTGACTTTC | TRBV14 | NA | NA | TRBJ2-6
CASSTAPIAGGPPNEQFF | TGTGCCAGCAGCACGGCCCCTATAGCGGGAGGGCCCCCCAATGAGCAGTTCTTC | TRBV13 | TRBD2 | few | TRBJ2-1
CASSPRDRTRNEAFF | TGTGCCAGCAGCCCCCGGGACAGAACGCGAAATGAAGCTTTCTTT | TRBV7-9 | TRBD1 | NA | TRBJ1-1
CASSLLGTEAFF | TGTGCCAGCAGCTTGCTAGGGACAGAAGCTTTCTTT | TRBV7-6 | NA | NA | TRBJ1-1
CASSQDPGLHGEQFF | TGTGCCAGCAGCCAAGACCCGGGACTCCACGGGGAGCAGTTCTTC | TRBV14 | NA | NA | TRBJ2-1
CASSLGQGSGSPLHF | TGCGCCAGCAGCTTGGGACAGGGGTCGGGGTCACCCCTCCACTTT | TRBV5-1 | TRBD1 | once | TRBJ1-6
CATSLAGRDTQYF | TGTGCCACCAGCCTAGCGGGAAGAGATACGCAGTATTTT | TRBV15 | TRBD2 | NA | TRBJ2-3
CASSPTASSYGELFF | TGTGCCAGCAGTCCCACGGCGTCTAGCTACGGGGAGCTGTTTTTT | TRBV9 | NA | NA | TRBJ2-2
CASSLGAGGGRSETQYF | TGTGCCAGCAGCTTAGGGGCTGGGGGAGGCCGATCGGAGACCCAGTACTTC | TRBV11-2 | NA | NA | TRBJ2-5
CASSPSGGNTIYF | TGTGCCAGCAGCCCCTCGGGGGGAAACACCATATATTTT | TRBV7-9 | NA | NA | TRBJ1-3
CATGQGNYEQYF | TGTGCCACGGGACAGGGTAACTACGAGCAGTACTTC | TRBV6-1 | TRBD1 | NA | TRBJ2-7
CASSLVVARAQYF | TGTGCCAGCAGCTTAGTGGTAGCGCGGGCCCAGTACTTC | TRBV7-2 | NA | NA | TRBJ2-5
CASSLRTRSFDEQYF | TGTGCCAGCAGCTTAAGAACTAGAAGTTTCGACGAGCAGTACTTC | TRBV11-2 | NA | NA | TRBJ2-7
CASSRGVGGNFAGANVLTF | TGCGCCAGCAGCCGGGGAGTCGGCGGGAATTTCGCTGGGGCCAACGTCCTGACTTTC | TRBV4-1 | NA | NA | TRBJ2-6
CASSWVLAGGVHEQFF | TGTGCCAGCAGTTGGGTCTTAGCGGGAGGGGTACATGAGCAGTTCTTC | TRBV27 | TRBD2 | once | TRBJ2-1
CASSPSGLAGINEQFF | TGTGCCAGCAGCCCATCGGGACTAGCGGGGATCAATGAGCAGTTCTTC | TRBV7-9 | TRBD2 | NA | TRBJ2-1
CASNFPGKAFF | TGTGCCAGCAACTTCCCCGGGAAGGCTTTCTTT | TRBV7-9 | NA | few | TRBJ1-1
CASSLDEVYGYTF | TGTGCCAGCAGTCTCGATGAGGTCTATGGCTACACCTTC | TRBV6-5 | NA | NA | TRBJ1-2
CASVEPGSNQPQHF | TGTGCCAGCGTAGAACCGGGGTCCAATCAGCCCCAGCATTTT | TRBV28 | NA | NA | TRBJ1-5
CASSLEGLTYEQYF | TGTGCCAGCAGTTTGGAGGGCTTAACGTACGAGCAGTACTTC | TRBV28 | NA | few | TRBJ2-7
CASSQEGVLDGLFF | TGCGCCAGCAGCCAAGAAGGAGTCCTAGATGGTCTGTTCTTC | TRBV4-1 | NA | NA | TRBJ2-1
CASSLVTADTQYF | TGTGCCAGCAGCTTAGTAACAGCAGATACGCAGTATTTT | TRBV7-3 | NA | NA | TRBJ2-3
CASSGSLTGYTF | TGTGCCAGCTCGGGTTCCCTAACCGGCTACACCTTC | TRBV28 | NA | NA | TRBJ1-2
CSFGQGAGEQYF | TGCAGCTTTGGACAGGGGGCCGGCGAGCAGTACTTC | TRBV29-1 | TRBD1 | NA | TRBJ2-7
CASSELAGGGADTQYF | TGTGCCAGCAGTGAACTAGCGGGAGGAGGGGCAGATACGCAGTATTTT | TRBV2 | TRBD2 | few | TRBJ2-3
CASFINGQGGTEAFF | TGCGCCAGCTTTATAAACGGACAGGGAGGCACTGAAGCTTTCTTT | TRBV4-1 | TRBD1 | few | TRBJ1-1
CASSLDNTGAYEQYF | TGCGCCAGCAGCTTGGACAATACAGGAGCCTACGAGCAGTACTTC | TRBV5-1 | NA | NA | TRBJ2-7
CASSWNGIEYEQYF | TGTGCCAGCAGTTGGAACGGGATCGAATACGAGCAGTACTTC | TRBV6-5 | NA | NA | TRBJ2-7
CASSGGGPGEKLFF | TGTGCCAGCAGCGGAGGGGGCCCAGGGGAAAAACTGTTTTTT | TRBV7-9 | TRBD1 | few | TRBJ1-4
CASSFDRVELFF | TGTGCCAGCAGCTTCGATCGCGTGGAGCTGTTTTTT | TRBV5-4 | NA | NA | TRBJ2-2
CASSEQNNSPLHF | TGTGCCAGTAGTGAACAGAATAATTCACCCCTCCACTTT | TRBV19 | NA | NA | TRBJ1-6
CASSESSAKETQYF | TGTGCCAGCAGTGAGTCTTCAGCGAAAGAGACCCAGTACTTC | TRBV2 | NA | few | TRBJ2-5
CASSRVVGYGYTF | TGTGCCAGCAGCAGGGTTGTAGGGTATGGCTACACCTTC | TRBV6-6 | NA | NA | TRBJ1-2
CASSNTGGGTDTQYF | TGTGCCAGCAGTAACACAGGGGGGGGCACAGATACGCAGTATTTT | TRBV28 | NA | few | TRBJ2-3
CASSRGARQSSYEQYF | TGTGCCAGTAGTCGGGGGGCCAGACAGAGCTCCTACGAGCAGTACTTC | TRBV19 | NA | NA | TRBJ2-7
CASSPGGTSGGADTQYF | TGTGCCAGCAGCCCTGGGGGGACTAGCGGAGGGGCAGATACGCAGTATTTT | TRBV5-4 | TRBD2 | NA | TRBJ2-3
CSSSFLGQSYGYTF | TGTTCCAGCAGCTTTTTGGGACAGTCCTATGGCTACACCTTC | TRBV7-9 | TRBD1 | NA | TRBJ1-2